This T cell receptor beta chain was recovered during a study of PD-1 blockade in classical Hodgkin lymphoma. V was shortened by 4 bases and J by 3 bases, with 11 bases between the two germline ends. The germline CDR1 and CDR2 sequences are SGHRS and YFSETQ. There are 13 residues in the CDR3. Documented time point: newly diagnosed, previously untreated cHL patient sample. Magnetic negative selection of thawed PBMCs was the method by which CD4+ T cells were purified. Comparison used PBMCs from newly diagnosed, untreated classical Hodgkin lymphoma. For this clone: Its antigen is not known.

Repertoires were generated with immunoSEQ multiplex PCR, while TCRdb's copy carries only in-frame clones and drops some. Of roughly 23,000 clones in the sample, roughly nine tenths were seen once. Whole-study results and caveats: As was reported, newly diagnosed patients showed lower baseline TCR diversity than healthy donors did.

This clonotype originated in a human donor with classical Hodgkin lymphoma. Sequencing was done on a sample of CD4+ T cells from blood. The rearrangement links TRBV5-1 to TRBJ2-7, with a possible D match to TRBD1 (7 bases). The CDR3 reads CASSKQGGYEQYF. The CDR3 DNA follows: TGCGCCAGCAGCAAGCAGGGGGGCTACGAGCAGTACTTC.